Shown below are 10 T cell receptor beta chains from a single sample sequenced in a study of blood T cell repertoires in COVID-19. Clones were sequenced by immunoSEQ multiplex PCR, and TCRdb holds only the in-frame ones, with some missing. The sample lists around 66,000 clones, just under 80% occurring once. The sample consisted of peripheral blood. All receptors derive from a human donor in a cohort sampled during active COVID-19.

The V gene is TRBV7-2, the J gene TRBJ2-7; D not resolved. Trimming removed 5 bases from V and 3 bases from J, with 8 bases in between. Germline CDR1 is SGHTA and CDR2 is FQGNSA. The CDR3 has 12 residues. The CDR3 reads CASSVNGYEQYF. CDR3 nucleotide sequence: TGTGCCAGCAGCGTTAACGGCTACGAGCAGTACTTC.

CDR3 loop: CASSESDRGRNSPLHF. The DNA for the CDR3 is TGCGCCAGCAGTGAGTCGGACAGGGGGAGAAATTCACCCCTCCACTTT. The J gene is TRBJ1-6, the V gene TRBV10-1, with TRBD1 identical over 10 bases. This CDR3 region has 16 residues. After removal of 0 bases from V and 7 bases from J, the junction contained 3 bases not matched to a gene. Germline-derived CDR1 and CDR2 are WNHNN and SYGVQD (reference sequence).

V gene TRBV9 combines with J gene TRBJ1-6; the D is unclear. This CDR3 is built from 14 residues. Trimming left V 0 bases short and J 7 bases short, with 8 bases between. Germline-derived CDR1 and CDR2 are SGDLS and YYNGEE. The CDR3 protein is CASSVEAGNSPLHF. In DNA, the CDR3 is TGTGCCAGCAGCGTAGAGGCGGGGAATTCACCCCTCCACTTT. The complete variable domain, with remaining parts taken from reference TRBV9 and TRBJ1-6, reads DSGVTQTPKHLITATGQRVTLRCSPRSGDLSVYWYQQSLDQGLQFLIQYYNGEERAKGNILERFSAQQFPDLHSELNLSSLELGDSALYFCASSVEAGNSPLHFGNGTRLTVT.

The chain uses TRBV9 and TRBJ2-5, with 11 positions matching TRBD2. Germline lookup yields CDR1 SGDLS and CDR2 YYNGEE. The J segment lost 3 bases and the V segment lost 4 bases, leaving 5 bases of the junction unmatched. This CDR3 has 15 residues. The DNA for the CDR3 is TGTGCCAGCAGCTCCAGACTAGCGGGGAAAGAGACCCAGTACTTC. Its translation: CASSSRLAGKETQYF.

J is TRBJ1-3 and V is TRBV7-3; D unresolved. V lost 4 bases and J lost 0, with 10 bases in between. Germline V gene data show CDR1 as SGHTA and CDR2 as FQGTGA. The CDR3 totals 15 residues. The CDR3 reads CASSSFSVSGNTIYF. The CDR3 DNA reads TGTGCCAGCAGCTCATTTTCAGTCTCTGGAAACACCATATATTTT.

The CDR3 region has the DNA TGTGCCAGCAGCTTAGAATTTTCAGATAATTCACCCCTCCACTTT. It is translated as CASSLEFSDNSPLHF. This chain links TRBV7-2 with TRBJ1-6; no firm D call. Germline V gene data show CDR1 as SGHTA and CDR2 as FQGNSA. The CDR3 loop spans 15 amino acids. Trimming removed 1 base at V and 5 bases at J, with 9 bases between.

CDR3 nucleotides: TGCGCCAGCAGCCAAACCGCCCTGGGACAGGGGGGCTACGAGCAGTACTTC. Its protein is CASSQTALGQGGYEQYF. The chain is built from TRBV4-3 and TRBJ2-7, with 11 bases fitting TRBD1. Germline trimming cut 2 bases from V and 3 bases from J; bases unmatched to any gene: 9. CDR1 and CDR2 from the germline V gene are LGHNA and YSLEER. The CDR3 has 17 residues.

CDR3 sequence (DNA): TGTGCCAGCAGCTTAGTGGCAGGGGGCGATCGGTATGGCTACACCTTC. This gives the protein CASSLVAGGDRYGYTF. The V call is TRBV7-2, the J call TRBJ1-2; 8 bases align to TRBD1. The CDR3 runs 16 residues. CDR1 is SGHTA, CDR2 FQGNSA, per germline. Trimming at V came to 1 base and at J to 5 bases, leaving 9 bases not matched to a gene.

V gene TRBV6-6 combines with J gene TRBJ2-7; no reliable D call. The CDR3 runs to 12 residues. The germline V gene has CDR1 MNHNY and CDR2 SVGAGI (reference sequence). V was clipped by 6 bases and J by 5 bases, with 11 bases between them. The DNA of the CDR3 is TGTGCCAGCAGCCCCACTCCCCACGAGCAGTACTTC. This translates into CASSPTPHEQYF.

The genes are TRBV27 and TRBJ1-5; 7 nucleotides agree with TRBD1. Losses at the gene ends were 7 bases for V and 1 base for J; bases not matched to a gene: 10. Germline CDR1 reads MNHEY; CDR2 reads SMNVEV (reference sequence). The CDR3 totals 16 residues. As DNA, the CDR3 is TGTGCCAGCATCAATTCAGGAGGGGGCAGCAATCAGCCCCAGCATTTT. It yields the protein CASINSGGGSNQPQHF.